Following are 26 T cell receptor beta chains from one sample sequenced in a study of T cell changes during pregnancy in multiple sclerosis (dated by TCRdb to between 2018 and 2021). The method was the immunoSEQ multiplex PCR assay. TCRdb obtained this table from immuneACCESS and retained in-frame rearrangements with V and J assigned. These tables miss some clones; where compared with another copy, unresolved V genes account for less than half of the shortfall, and the remainder is unexplained. In all, the sample holds some 90,000 clones, and around 90% of those were seen once. The ten largest make up 1.5% of the sample. The sequencing here drew on peripheral blood, taken in the first trimester of pregnancy. These receptors were taken from a female donor with multiple sclerosis, enrolled in a pregnancy study.

The rearrangement joins TRBV4-1 to TRBJ1-1; 9 bases are shared with TRBD1. The V and J ends lost 0 bases and 4 bases, in that order; junction bases with no gene match: 6. The CDR3 covers 16 residues. Germline lookup yields CDR1 MGHRA and CDR2 YSYEKL. The CDR3 protein is CASSQDPTGGTTEAFF. CDR3 DNA: TGCGCCAGCAGCCAAGACCCGACAGGGGGGACCACTGAAGCTTTCTTT.

This chain joins TRBV19 and TRBJ2-7, with D perhaps matching TRBD1 (6 bases). Germline assignment: CDR1 LNHDA and CDR2 SQIVND (reference sequence). The CDR3 length is 15 residues. Deletions cut 0 bases from V and 3 bases from J, with 12 bases between. CDR3 in amino acids: CASSIDLGQIYEQYF. CDR3 nucleotides: TGTGCCAGTAGTATAGATTTAGGACAGATCTACGAGCAGTACTTC. Full variable domain (rest looked up from reference TRBV19 and TRBJ2-7): DGGITQSPKYLFRKEGQNVTLSCEQNLNHDAMYWYRQDPGQGLRLIYYSQIVNDFQKGDIAEGYSVSREKKESFPLTVTSAQKNPTAFYLCASSIDLGQIYEQYFGPGTRLTVT.

The chain uses TRBV20-1 and TRBJ1-2; no definite D call. The CDR3 extends over 11 amino acids. Germline V lookup: CDR1 DFQATT, CDR2 SNEGSKA (reference sequence). Here the CDR3 DNA reads TGCAGCAGAGGGTGGAGCTATGGCTACACCTTC. Translating it yields CSRGWSYGYTF.

This rearrangement joins TRBV15 to TRBJ2-3; tentative D call: TRBD1 (6 bases). Germline-derived CDR1 and CDR2 are LNHNV and YYDKDF (reference sequence). Trimming pared 0 bases from V and 2 bases from J, leaving 9 bases between. There are 15 residues in the CDR3. The CDR3 DNA sequence: TGTGCCACCAGCAGAGAGGGGGCTACCACAGATACGCAGTATTTT. This codes for CATSREGATTDTQYF.

The genes are TRBV5-4 and TRBJ2-1; a weak D match, TRBD2 (6 bases). CDR1 is SGHNT and CDR2 is YYREEE in the germline V gene (reference sequence). V was cut by 6 bases and J by 5 bases, with 15 bases left in between. The CDR3 contains 14 residues. The CDR3 loop reads CASNRLGGDNEQFF. In DNA form, the CDR3 reads TGTGCCAGCAACAGACTAGGCGGGGACAATGAGCAGTTCTTC.

The table lists this clone with a count of one. The chain joins TRBV19 to TRBJ1-1; possibly TRBD1 for D (6 bases). Deletions cut 7 bases from V and 6 bases from J, with 9 bases between. Germline V gene lookup returns CDR1 LNHDA and CDR2 SQIVND (reference sequence). CDR3 length: 11 amino acids. CDR3 in amino acids: CASIAGAEAFF. The CDR3 DNA reads TGTGCCAGTATCGCAGGGGCTGAAGCTTTCTTT. Filled out from reference TRBV19 and TRBJ1-1, the complete variable domain reads DGGITQSPKYLFRKEGQNVTLSCEQNLNHDAMYWYRQDPGQGLRLIYYSQIVNDFQKGDIAEGYSVSREKKESFPLTVTSAQKNPTAFYLCASIAGAEAFFGQGTRLTVV.

This chain connects TRBV9 to TRBJ2-7, with TRBD2 identical over 11 bases. Unmatched junction bases numbered 6, after V lost 3 bases and J lost 1 base. Germline V gene lookup returns CDR1 SGDLS and CDR2 YYNGEE. The CDR3 length is 16 residues. CDR3 sequence: CASSGSGREGSYEQYF. DNA for the CDR3: TGTGCCAGCAGCGGTAGCGGGAGGGAGGGGTCCTACGAGCAGTACTTC.

This sequence joins TRBV27 and TRBJ2-7; possible D gene TRBD1, 5 bases. The ends were cut back, 3 bases at V and 0 bases at J, with 12 bases in the middle. The CDR3 loop spans 15 amino acids. Looked up from germline, CDR1 is MNHEY and CDR2 is SMNVEV (reference sequence). DNA of the CDR3: TGTGCCAGCAGTTTTCAAGACAGACCCTCCTACGAGCAGTACTTC. Translating gives CASSFQDRPSYEQYF.

The V gene is TRBV7-3, the J gene TRBJ2-2; TRBD1 aligns across 8 bases. The CDR3 runs to 15 residues. Germline lookup yields CDR1 SGHTA and CDR2 FQGTGA. J was trimmed by 6 bases and V by 5 bases; bases with no gene match: 8. CDR3 sequence: CASSPGQGRAGELFF. CDR3 bases: TGTGCCAGCAGCCCCGGACAGGGAAGAGCCGGGGAGCTGTTTTTT.

For this clone: Other nucleotide sequences in the sample specify the same CDR3. V gene TRBV7-9 combines with J gene TRBJ2-7; D is unclear. V lost 1 base to trimming and J lost 3 bases, with 4 bases between them. The CDR3 extends over 12 amino acids. Germline V gene sequence: CDR1 SEHNR, CDR2 FQNEAQ (reference sequence). In DNA form, the CDR3 reads TGTGCCAGCAGCTTAGGGAGCTACGAGCAGTACTTC. This gives the protein CASSLGSYEQYF.

The chain uses TRBV9 and TRBJ2-3; TRBD2 might be the D (6 bases). Trimming cost V 3 bases and J 3 bases, with 17 bases left between them. Germline CDR1 reads SGDLS; CDR2 reads YYNGEE. This CDR3 comprises 16 residues. This CDR3 reads CASSAQSGERTDTQYF. CDR3 in DNA: TGTGCCAGCAGCGCCCAGTCGGGAGAAAGGACAGATACGCAGTATTTT.

V gene TRBV28 combines with J gene TRBJ2-7, with a possible D match to TRBD2 (5 bases). CDR3 length: 15 residues. CDR1 and CDR2 from the germline V gene are MDHEN and SYDVKM. Trimming removed 3 bases from V and 1 base from J, with 13 bases in between. The DNA of the CDR3 is TGTGCCAGCAGTTTTGTCACGGGATTGTCCTACGAGCAGTACTTC. Protein product: CASSFVTGLSYEQYF.

The chain recombines TRBV6-5 with TRBJ1-4, with TRBD1 matching over 9 bases. The CDR3 runs 14 residues. V shed 5 bases, J shed 10 bases, and the junction held 8 bases outside the gene matches. The V gene's germline CDR1 is MNHEY and CDR2 SVGAGI. The CDR3 here is CASSNRGPPGKLFF. The CDR3 DNA reads TGTGCCAGCAGTAACAGGGGGCCGCCGGGAAAACTGTTTTTT.

The chain carries TRBV28 and TRBJ1-4, with 7 bases fitting TRBD1. CDR1 and CDR2 from the germline V gene are MDHEN and SYDVKM. The CDR3 contains 15 residues. After removal of 5 bases from V and 2 bases from J, the junction contained 5 bases not matched to a gene. The DNA for the CDR3 is TGTGCCAGCAGTCGACAGGGTTTGACTAATGAAAAACTGTTTTTT. Amino acid sequence: CASSRQGLTNEKLFF.

The rearrangement links TRBV7-8 to TRBJ2-1; 7 bases agree with TRBD1. The CDR3 totals 15 residues. Germline CDR1 and CDR2: SGHVS and FQNEAQ. V trimming: 5 bases; J trimming: 3 bases; junction bases outside the gene matches: 7. CDR3 nucleotides: TGTGCCAGCAGCCTCCCGAGGACAGGCTACAATGAGCAGTTCTTC. The encoded protein is CASSLPRTGYNEQFF.

This chain joins TRBV19 and TRBJ2-1; 13 bases align to TRBD2. This CDR3 is 16 amino acids long. In germline, CDR1 is LNHDA, CDR2 SQIVND (reference sequence). Unmatched junction bases numbered 14, after V lost 5 bases and J lost 13 bases. The CDR3 is CASSLTRTSGRTPQFF. CDR3 DNA: TGTGCCAGTAGTTTGACACGGACTAGCGGGAGAACCCCTCAGTTCTTC. The full variable domain, its missing parts supplied by reference TRBV19 and TRBJ2-1, is DGGITQSPKYLFRKEGQNVTLSCEQNLNHDAMYWYRQDPGQGLRLIYYSQIVNDFQKGDIAEGYSVSREKKESFPLTVTSAQKNPTAFYLCASSLTRTSGRTPQFFGPGTRLTVL.

The chain employs TRBV7-4 and TRBJ2-1; 12 nucleotides line up with TRBD2. Germline CDR1 reads SGHVT; CDR2 reads SQSDAQ. The CDR3 is 16 amino acids. J gave up 8 bases and V 3 bases, and 8 bases lay outside the gene matches. Here the CDR3 DNA reads TGTGCCAGCAGCTTTGGCCTAGCGGGAGGGTGGTATGAGCAGTTCTTC. This gives the protein CASSFGLAGGWYEQFF.

By share, this clone counts as medium-sized. This chain connects TRBV4-2 to TRBJ2-1; D is perhaps TRBD2 (6 bases). CDR1 is LGHNA and CDR2 is YNFKEQ in the germline V gene. CDR3 length: 15 residues. Between the trimmed V and J ends, which lost 1 base and 4 bases, there was a span of 11 bases. CDR3 amino acids: CASSQGTGEYNEQFF. The CDR3 DNA is TGTGCCAGCAGCCAAGGGACGGGAGAGTACAATGAGCAGTTCTTC.

The chain links TRBV19 to TRBJ2-5; 7 bases fit TRBD2. CDR3 length: 14 amino acids. The V gene end was trimmed by 5 bases and the J gene end by 0 bases; junction bases not matched to a gene: 3. Germline V gene lookup returns CDR1 LNHDA and CDR2 SQIVND (reference sequence). The CDR3: CASSRGGNQETQYF. The CDR3 coding sequence is TGTGCCAGTAGTCGCGGGGGTAACCAAGAGACCCAGTACTTC.

The chain employs TRBV19 and TRBJ1-3, with D uncertain. The CDR3 runs 15 residues. V was cut by 3 bases and J by 0 bases, with 9 bases left in between. Germline V gene sequence: CDR1 LNHDA, CDR2 SQIVND (reference sequence). This chain's CDR3 is CASSIAGSSGNTIYF. DNA for the CDR3: TGTGCCAGTAGTATCGCCGGGAGCTCTGGAAACACCATATATTTT.

The gene calls are TRBV6-5 and TRBJ1-1; 10 nucleotides match TRBD1. Per germline, CDR1 MNHEY and CDR2 SVGAGI. V shed 3 bases and J 5 bases; nucleotides not matched to a gene: 3. CDR3 length: 14 residues. The CDR3 reads CASSYRTGGTEAFF. CDR3 bases: TGTGCCAGCAGTTATCGGACAGGGGGAACTGAAGCTTTCTTT.

V and J are TRBV5-1 and TRBJ2-1; TRBD2 matches at 12 bases. CDR1 is SGHRS, CDR2 YFSETQ, per germline. This CDR3 region has 16 residues. V was pared by 0 bases and J by 10 bases, with 8 bases of the junction left unmatched. In DNA, the CDR3 is TGCGCCAGCAGCTTGGGAACTAGCGGGAGGACTCGGGAGCAGTTCTTC. Translation gives CASSLGTSGRTREQFF.

The V and J genes are TRBV6-6 and TRBJ1-5; a possible D gene is TRBD1 (5 bases). Germline CDR1 MNHNY, CDR2 SVGAGI (reference sequence). V lost 6 bases to trimming and J lost 7 bases, with 13 bases between them. This CDR3 comprises 13 residues. The CDR3 DNA sequence: TGTGCCAGCAGGTTTACAGGCAGCCAGCCCCAGCATTTT. Translated: CASRFTGSQPQHF.

The chain combines TRBV5-1 with TRBJ2-7; perhaps TRBD2 as D (5 bases). This CDR3 contains 13 residues. Between the trimmed V and J ends, which lost 5 bases and 3 bases, there was a span of 12 bases. From germline, CDR1 is SGHRS and CDR2 YFSETQ. CDR3 DNA: TGCGCCAGCAGTTTACGGACTCTCTACGAGCAGTACTTC. It codes for CASSLRTLYEQYF.

CDR3 residues: CATSSGRVRQPQHF. Written as DNA, the CDR3 is TGTGCCACCAGCAGCGGCAGGGTTCGCCAGCCCCAGCATTTT. The rearrangement uses TRBV15 and TRBJ1-5; D perhaps matches TRBD1 (5 bases). The CDR3 length is 14 residues. Between the trimmed V and J ends, which lost 3 bases and 7 bases, there was a span of 13 bases. CDR1 and CDR2 from the germline V gene are LNHNV and YYDKDF (reference sequence).

The rearrangement links TRBV6-5 to TRBJ2-1, with D hard to call. CDR1 MNHEY and CDR2 SVGAGI come from the germline V gene. Trimming stripped 8 bases from V and 3 bases from J, with 5 bases between. This CDR3 contains 11 residues. The CDR3 reads CASRGYNEQFF. CDR3 DNA sequence: TGTGCCAGCCGCGGCTACAATGAGCAGTTCTTC.